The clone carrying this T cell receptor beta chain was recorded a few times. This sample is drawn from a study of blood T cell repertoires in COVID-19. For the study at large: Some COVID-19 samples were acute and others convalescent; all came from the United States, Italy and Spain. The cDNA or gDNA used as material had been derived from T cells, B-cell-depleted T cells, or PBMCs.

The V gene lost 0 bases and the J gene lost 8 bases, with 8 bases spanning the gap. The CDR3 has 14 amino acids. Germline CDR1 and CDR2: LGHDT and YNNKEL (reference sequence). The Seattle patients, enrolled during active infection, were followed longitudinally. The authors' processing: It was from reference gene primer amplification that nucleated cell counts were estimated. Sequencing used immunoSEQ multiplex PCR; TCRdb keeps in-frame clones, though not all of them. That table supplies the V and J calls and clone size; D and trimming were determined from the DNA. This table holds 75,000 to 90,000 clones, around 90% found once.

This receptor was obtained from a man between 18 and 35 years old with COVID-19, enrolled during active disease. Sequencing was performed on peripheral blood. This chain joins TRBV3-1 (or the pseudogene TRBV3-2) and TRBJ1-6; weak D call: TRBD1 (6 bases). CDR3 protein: CASSQDRTDSPLHF. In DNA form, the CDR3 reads TGTGCCAGCAGCCAAGATAGGACAGATTCACCCCTCCACTTT.